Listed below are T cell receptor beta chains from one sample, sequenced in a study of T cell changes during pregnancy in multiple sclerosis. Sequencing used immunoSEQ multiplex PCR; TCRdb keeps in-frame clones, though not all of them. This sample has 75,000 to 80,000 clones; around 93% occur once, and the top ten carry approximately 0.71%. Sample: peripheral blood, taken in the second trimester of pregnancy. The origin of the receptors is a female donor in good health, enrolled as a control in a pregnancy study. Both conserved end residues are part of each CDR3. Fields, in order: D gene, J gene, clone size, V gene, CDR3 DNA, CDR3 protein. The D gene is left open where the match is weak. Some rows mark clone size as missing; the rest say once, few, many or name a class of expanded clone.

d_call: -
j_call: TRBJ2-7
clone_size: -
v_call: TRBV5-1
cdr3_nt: TGCGCCAGCAGCCCGCCTTCCGGGTCGGGTGACGAGCAGTACTTC
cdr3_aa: CASSPPSGSGDEQYF

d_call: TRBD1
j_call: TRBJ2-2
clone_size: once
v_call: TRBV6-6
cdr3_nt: TGTGCCAGCAGAGACCAGGGGGCGCGTATCACCGGGGAGCTGTTTTTT
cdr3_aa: CASRDQGARITGELFF

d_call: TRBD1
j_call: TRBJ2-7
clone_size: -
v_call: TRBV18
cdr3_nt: TGTGCCAGCTCACCAGTAGGGACAGGCCCCTACGAGCAGTACTTC
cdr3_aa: CASSPVGTGPYEQYF

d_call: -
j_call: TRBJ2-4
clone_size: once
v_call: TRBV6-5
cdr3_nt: TGTGCCAGCAGAAGAGCGGGCGCAGCCAAAAACATTCAGTACTTC
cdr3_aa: CASRRAGAAKNIQYF

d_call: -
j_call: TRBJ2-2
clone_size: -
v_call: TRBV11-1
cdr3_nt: TGTGCCAGCAGCTTATCCCCAGAAACCGGGGAGCTGTTTTTT
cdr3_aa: CASSLSPETGELFF

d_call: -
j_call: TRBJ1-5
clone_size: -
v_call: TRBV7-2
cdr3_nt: TGTGCCAGCAGCCTGACTTCGAATCAGCCCCAGCATTTT
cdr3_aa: CASSLTSNQPQHF

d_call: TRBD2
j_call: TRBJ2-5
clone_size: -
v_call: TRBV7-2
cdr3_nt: TGTGCCAGCAGCTTAGGAATTAGCGGGGGGGGAGAGACCCAGTACTTC
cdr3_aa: CASSLGISGGGETQYF

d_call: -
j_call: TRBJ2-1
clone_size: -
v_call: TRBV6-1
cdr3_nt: TGTGCCAGCACAGCGGAATCCTACAATGAGCAGTTCTTC
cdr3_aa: CASTAESYNEQFF

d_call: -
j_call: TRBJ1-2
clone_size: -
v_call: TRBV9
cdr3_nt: TGTGCCAGCAGCGTACAGGATTCCGATTATGGCTACACCTTC
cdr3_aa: CASSVQDSDYGYTF

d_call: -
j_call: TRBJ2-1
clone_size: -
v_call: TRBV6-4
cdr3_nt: TGTGCCAGCAGTGACTCGAGGGCGGGGGCCCGGGAGCAGTTCTTC
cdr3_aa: CASSDSRAGAREQFF

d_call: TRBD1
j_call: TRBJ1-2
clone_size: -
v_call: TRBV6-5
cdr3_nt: TGTGCCAGCAGTGATAGACAGGGGGATGGCTACACCTTC
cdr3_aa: CASSDRQGDGYTF

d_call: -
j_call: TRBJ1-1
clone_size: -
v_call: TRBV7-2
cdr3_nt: TGTGCCAGCAGCTTAGGACAGAACACTGAAGCTTTCTTT
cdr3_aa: CASSLGQNTEAFF

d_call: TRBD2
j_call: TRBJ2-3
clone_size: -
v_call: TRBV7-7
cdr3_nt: TGTGCCAGCAGCAGTGATCTAGCGGGGGGCACAGATACGCAGTATTTT
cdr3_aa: CASSSDLAGGTDTQYF

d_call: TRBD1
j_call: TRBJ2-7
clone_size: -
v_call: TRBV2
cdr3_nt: TGTGCCAGCGGCCGGGACAGTTCCTACGAGCAGTACTTC
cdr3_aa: CASGRDSSYEQYF

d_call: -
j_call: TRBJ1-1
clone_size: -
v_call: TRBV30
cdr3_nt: TGTGCCTGGACACGACAGGTCAAAGCTTTCTTT
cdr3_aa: CAWTRQVKAFF

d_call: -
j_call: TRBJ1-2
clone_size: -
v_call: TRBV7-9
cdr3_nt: TGTGCCAGCAGCTTGGGAACCACAGGGTATGGCTACACCTTC
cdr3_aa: CASSLGTTGYGYTF

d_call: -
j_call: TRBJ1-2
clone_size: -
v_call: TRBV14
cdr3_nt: TGTGCCAGCAGCCACATGCCGGCGGGGCAAATCCATGGCTACACCTTC
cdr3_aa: CASSHMPAGQIHGYTF

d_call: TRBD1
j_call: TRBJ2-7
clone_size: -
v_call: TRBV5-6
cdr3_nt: TGTGCCAGCAACTTCCGACAGGGGGCTTCCTACGAGCAGTACTTC
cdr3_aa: CASNFRQGASYEQYF

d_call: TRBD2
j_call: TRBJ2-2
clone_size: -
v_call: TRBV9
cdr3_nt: TGTGCCAGCAGCTCCCCCGGGACTAGCGGGGGGCTGGCCGGGGAGCTGTTTTTT
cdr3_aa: CASSSPGTSGGLAGELFF

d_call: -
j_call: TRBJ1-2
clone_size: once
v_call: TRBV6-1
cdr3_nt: TGTGCCAGCAGTGGAGGGATTTATGGCTACACCTTC
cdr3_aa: CASSGGIYGYTF

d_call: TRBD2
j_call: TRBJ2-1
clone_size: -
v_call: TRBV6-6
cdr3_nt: TGTGCCAGCAGTTATATCGGGGGGGAAAATGAGCAGTTCTTC
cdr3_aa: CASSYIGGENEQFF

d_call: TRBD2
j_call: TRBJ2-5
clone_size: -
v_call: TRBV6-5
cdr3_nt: TGTGCCAGCAGGTCCAGCGGGGGCGCTCCCACCCAGTACTTC
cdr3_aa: CASRSSGGAPTQYF

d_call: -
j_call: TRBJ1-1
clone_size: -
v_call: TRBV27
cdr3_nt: TGTGCCAGCAGTTTAGGGGCTACCACTGAAGCTTTCTTT
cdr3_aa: CASSLGATTEAFF

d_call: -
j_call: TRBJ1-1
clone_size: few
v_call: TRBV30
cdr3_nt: TGTGCCTGGAGTGGGTGGAGAGAAGCTTTCTTT
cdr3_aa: CAWSGWREAFF

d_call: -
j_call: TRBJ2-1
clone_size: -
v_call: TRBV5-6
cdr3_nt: TGTGCCAGCAGCTTGGTACAGGTACGGTTCTTC
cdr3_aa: CASSLVQVRFF

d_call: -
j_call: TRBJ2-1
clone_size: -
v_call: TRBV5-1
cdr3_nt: TGCGCCAGCAGGGGTGGACTCGTTAGCTCCTACAATGAGCAGTTCTTC
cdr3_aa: CASRGGLVSSYNEQFF

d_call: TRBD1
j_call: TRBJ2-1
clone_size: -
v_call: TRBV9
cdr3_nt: TGTGCCAGCAGCCCCCGACAGGGGGTATTGGCTGAGCAGTTCTTC
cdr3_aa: CASSPRQGVLAEQFF

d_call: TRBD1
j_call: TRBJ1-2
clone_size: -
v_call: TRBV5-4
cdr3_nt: TGTGCCAGCAGCTCTCGGACAGGGGACACCTTC
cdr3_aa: CASSSRTGDTF

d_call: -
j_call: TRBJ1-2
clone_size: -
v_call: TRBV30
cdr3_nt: TGTGCCTGGAGTGTACTGGGCAGAAACTATGGCTACACCTTC
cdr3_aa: CAWSVLGRNYGYTF

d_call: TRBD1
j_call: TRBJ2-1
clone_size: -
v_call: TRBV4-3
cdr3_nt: TGCGCCAGCAGCCACGGGACAGGGGGCCCTTACAATGAGCAGTTCTTC
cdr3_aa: CASSHGTGGPYNEQFF

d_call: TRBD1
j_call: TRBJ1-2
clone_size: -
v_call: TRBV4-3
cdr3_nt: TGCGCCAGCAGCCAAGATCGAAGCAGGGGGAACGGCTACACCTTC
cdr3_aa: CASSQDRSRGNGYTF

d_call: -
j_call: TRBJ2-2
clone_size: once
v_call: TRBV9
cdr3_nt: TGTGCCAGCAGCGCCCAGGGGACCGGGGAGCTGTTTTTT
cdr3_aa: CASSAQGTGELFF

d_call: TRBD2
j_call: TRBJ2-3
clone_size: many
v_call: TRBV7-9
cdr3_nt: TGTGCCAGCAGCTTACATGCGGGGGGCCCCACAGATACGCAGTATTTT
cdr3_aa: CASSLHAGGPTDTQYF

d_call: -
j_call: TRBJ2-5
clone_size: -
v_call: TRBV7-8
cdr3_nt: TGTGCCAGCAGCTCTTACAAGAGGAGGGAAGAGACCCAGTACTTC
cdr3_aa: CASSSYKRREETQYF

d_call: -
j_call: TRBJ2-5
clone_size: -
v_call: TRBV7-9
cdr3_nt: TGTGCCAGCAGCTTGGTTAGCGCGGATGGGGAGACCCAGTACTTC
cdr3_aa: CASSLVSADGETQYF

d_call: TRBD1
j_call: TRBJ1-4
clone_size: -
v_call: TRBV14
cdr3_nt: TGTGCCAGCAGCCAGGTGACAGGGAGTCCTAATGAAAAACTGTTTTTT
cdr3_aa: CASSQVTGSPNEKLFF

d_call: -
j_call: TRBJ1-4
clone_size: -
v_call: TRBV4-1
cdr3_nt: TGCGCCAGCAGCCAAGAAGGCAGCGAGCTAACTAATGAAAAACTGTTTTTT
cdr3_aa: CASSQEGSELTNEKLFF

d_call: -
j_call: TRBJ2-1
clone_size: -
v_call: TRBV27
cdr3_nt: TGTGCCAGCAGTCCCCCCCCCAACAATGAGCAGTTCTTC
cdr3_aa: CASSPPPNNEQFF

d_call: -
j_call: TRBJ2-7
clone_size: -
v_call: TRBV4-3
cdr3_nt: TGCGCCAGCAGCCAAGCAGGGGACTCCTACGAGCAGTACTTC
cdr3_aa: CASSQAGDSYEQYF

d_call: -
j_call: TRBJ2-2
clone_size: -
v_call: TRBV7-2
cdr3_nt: TGTGCCAGCAGCTTAGACCCGGGTTCTGACCCCGGGGAGCTGTTTTTT
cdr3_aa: CASSLDPGSDPGELFF

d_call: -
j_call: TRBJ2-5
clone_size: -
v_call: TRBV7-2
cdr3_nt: TGTGCCAGCAGCACCCCTCTTTGGCCCCAAGAGACCCAGTACTTC
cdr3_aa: CASSTPLWPQETQYF

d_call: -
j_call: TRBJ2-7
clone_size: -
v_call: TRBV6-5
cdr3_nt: TGTGCCAGCAGTTACTCCGGGTTTGCCTACGAGCAGTACTTC
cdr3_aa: CASSYSGFAYEQYF

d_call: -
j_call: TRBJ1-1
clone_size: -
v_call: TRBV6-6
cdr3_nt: TGTGCCAGCAGAACGGGACTGCTTGAAGCTTTCTTT
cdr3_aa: CASRTGLLEAFF

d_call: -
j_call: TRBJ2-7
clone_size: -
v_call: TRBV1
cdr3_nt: TGCACCAGCAGCCAAGGGACTAGCGGGGCGTCCTACGAGCAGTACTTC
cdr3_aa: CTSSQGTSGASYEQYF

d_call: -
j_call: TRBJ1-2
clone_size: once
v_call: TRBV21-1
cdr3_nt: TGTGCCAGCAGCACGCCCGGGGATTATGGCTACACCTTC
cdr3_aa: CASSTPGDYGYTF

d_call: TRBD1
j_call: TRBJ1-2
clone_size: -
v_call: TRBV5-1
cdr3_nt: TGCGCCAGCAGCTTGGACAGGGGGGACTCCGGCTACACCTTC
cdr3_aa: CASSLDRGDSGYTF

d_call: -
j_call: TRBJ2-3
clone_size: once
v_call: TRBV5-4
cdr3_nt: TGTGCCAGCAGCTTCAGTGGCGGCAGCACAGATACGCAGTATTTT
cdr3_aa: CASSFSGGSTDTQYF

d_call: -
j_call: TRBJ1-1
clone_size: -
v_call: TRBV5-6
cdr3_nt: TGTGCCAGCAGCTTGGGCAGGGGCCAGACTGAAGCTTTCTTT
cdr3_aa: CASSLGRGQTEAFF

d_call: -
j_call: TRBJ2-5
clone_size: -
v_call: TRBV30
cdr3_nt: TGTGCCTGGAGTTTACAAGTACAAGAGACCCAGTACTTC
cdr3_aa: CAWSLQVQETQYF

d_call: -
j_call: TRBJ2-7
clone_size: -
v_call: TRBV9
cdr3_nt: TGTGCCAGCAGCGTAGCAGGGACCTACGAGCAGTACTTC
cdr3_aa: CASSVAGTYEQYF

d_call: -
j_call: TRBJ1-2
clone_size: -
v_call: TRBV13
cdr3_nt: TGTGCCAGCAGCTCCGACATCGACGGCCGGCAGGATGGCTACACCTTC
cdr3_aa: CASSSDIDGRQDGYTF

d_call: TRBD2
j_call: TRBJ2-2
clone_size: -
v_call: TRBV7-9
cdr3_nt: TGTGCCAGCAGCCCCTCTAGCGGGGAGAACACCGGGGAGCTGTTTTTT
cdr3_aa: CASSPSSGENTGELFF

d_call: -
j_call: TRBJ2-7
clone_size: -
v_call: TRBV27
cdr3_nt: TGTGCCAGCAGTTTAAGGGTAGGGGACTACGAGCAGTACTTC
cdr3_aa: CASSLRVGDYEQYF

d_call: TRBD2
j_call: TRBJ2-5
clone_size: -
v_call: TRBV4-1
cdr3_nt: TGCGCCAGCAGCCAAGACGAGCGGGGGGGCCAAGAGACCCAGTACTTC
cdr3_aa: CASSQDERGGQETQYF

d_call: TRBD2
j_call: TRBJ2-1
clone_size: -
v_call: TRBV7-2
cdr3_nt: TGTGCCAGCAATTCGGGGGGGCAGCAGGGGAGTGAGCAGTTCTTC
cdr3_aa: CASNSGGQQGSEQFF

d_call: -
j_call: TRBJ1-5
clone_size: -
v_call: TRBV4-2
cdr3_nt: TGTGCCAGCAGCTCACACCAGAGGGATCAGCCCCAGCATTTT
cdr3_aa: CASSSHQRDQPQHF

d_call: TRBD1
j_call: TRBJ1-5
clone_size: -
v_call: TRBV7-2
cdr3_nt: TGTGCCAGCAGCTTAGAGACAGGGCCTAGGCCCCAGCATTTT
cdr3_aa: CASSLETGPRPQHF

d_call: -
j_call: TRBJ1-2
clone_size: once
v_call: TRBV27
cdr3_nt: TGTGCCAGCGCGCCCAGGGTAGTTGACTATGGCTACACCTTC
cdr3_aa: CASAPRVVDYGYTF

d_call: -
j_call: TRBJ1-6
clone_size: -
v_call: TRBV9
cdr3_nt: TGTGCCAGCAGCACTGCCCAGGATAATTCACCCCTCCACTTT
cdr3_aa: CASSTAQDNSPLHF

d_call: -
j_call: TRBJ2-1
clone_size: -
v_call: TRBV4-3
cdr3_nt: TGCGCCAGCAGCCAAGCTACCCAAGGGGCGGATGAGCAGTTCTTC
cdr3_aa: CASSQATQGADEQFF